Sequencing of this T cell receptor beta chain was carried out in a study of blood T cells in healthy people across ages. Study-level results: With donor CMV status unknown, expanded clonotype changes were possibly confounded.

There were at least 6 micrograms of total RNA extracted from every sample. This clonotype has more than one count but fewer than ten. Antigen specificity is unknown. Between the trimmed V and J ends, which lost 2 bases and 2 bases, there was a span of 7 bases. The germline CDR1 and CDR2 sequences are GTSNPN and SVGIG (reference sequence). CDR3 length equals 12 residues. Primers used in a second PCR of about 7 to 11 cycles were a sample-barcoded 5' primer and a J-beta primer mix. TCRdb redid the calling of the 5' RACE reads with MiXCR, one entry per CDR3 protein. The table has 1.5 million to 2 million distinct CDR3 sequences, 28% seen once.

The TCR was taken from a woman between 25 and 40 years old in good health. Sequenced input: blood. The chain recombines TRBV30 with TRBJ2-7; D unresolved. CDR3 bases: TGTGCCTGGAGTAATGGGGCCTACGAGCAGTACTTC. Amino acid sequence: CAWSNGAYEQYF. The whole variable domain, filled in from reference TRBV30 and TRBJ2-7, reads SQTIHQWPATLVQPVGSPLSLECTVEGTSNPNLYWYRQAAGRGLQLLFYSVGIGQISSEVPQNLSASRPQDRQFILSSKKLLLSDSGFYLCAWSNGAYEQYFGPGTRLTVT.